This entry features one TCR beta chain sequence. Its binding antigen is unknown. Per-base qualities were not stored, and no clone one base away is much larger. The method was the immunoSEQ multiplex PCR assay. TCRdb re-hosts the immuneACCESS table, in-frame sequences only. Its copies lack some clones; in the studies checked, an unresolved V gene accounts for under half of them, and the cause for the rest is not known. This sample is represented by more than 95,000 clones; about 83% of them were singletons. The ten largest clonotypes hold over 4% of the sample. The sample is drawn from a study of radiotherapy plus CTLA-4 blockade in lung cancer (dated by TCRdb to the late 2010s). For the wider study: Objective responses occurred in 18% of enrolled patients, and 31% achieved disease control. Overall study results and their limits: After treatment with radiotherapy and ipilimumab, TCR clones that came from tumors expanded in the peripheral blood. The strongest predictors of response were reported to be early dynamic shifts in blood T cell clones along with a rise in serum interferon-beta following radiation.

The study evaluated CTLA-4 blockade (ipilimumab) given together with focal radiation therapy in patients who had chemo-refractory metastatic non-small-cell lung cancer. The germline V gene supplies CDR1 SGDLS and CDR2 YYNGEE. There are 14 amino acids in the CDR3, from cysteine to phenylalanine inclusive. Of the read, only the CDR3 DNA is kept; its 42 bases are in frame from base 1. V is reduced by 2 bases and J by 9 bases, leaving a spacing of 15 bases between them. The V and J segments used are TRBV9 and TRBJ2-1; possibly the D gene is TRBD2, per 6 matching bases. The material was peripheral blood, obtained from a patient treated with radiotherapy plus ipilimumab. The sequence derives from a human donor with non-small cell lung cancer who had a partial response to radiotherapy plus ipilimumab. The DNA sequence reads TGTGCCAGCAGCGTTGGAGGGCCACCGGCTGAGCAGTTCTTC. It translates as CASSVGGPPAEQFF.